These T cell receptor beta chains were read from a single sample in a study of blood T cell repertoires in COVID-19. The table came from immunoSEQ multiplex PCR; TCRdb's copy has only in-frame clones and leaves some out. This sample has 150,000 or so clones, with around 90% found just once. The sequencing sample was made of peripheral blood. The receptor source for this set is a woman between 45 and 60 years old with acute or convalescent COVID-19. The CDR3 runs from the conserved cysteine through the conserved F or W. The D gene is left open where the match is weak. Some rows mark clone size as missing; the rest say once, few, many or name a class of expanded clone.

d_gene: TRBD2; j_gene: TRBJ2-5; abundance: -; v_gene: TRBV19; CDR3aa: CASSAMTSAQYF; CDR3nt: TGTGCCAGTAGTGCCATGACTAGCGCCCAGTACTTC
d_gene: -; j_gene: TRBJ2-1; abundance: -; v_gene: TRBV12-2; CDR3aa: CASRSSGTSGYNEQFF; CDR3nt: TGTGCAAGTCGCTCCTCCGGGACTAGCGGCTACAATGAGCAGTTCTTC
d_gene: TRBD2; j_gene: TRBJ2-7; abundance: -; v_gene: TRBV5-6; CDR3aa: CASSSPHRGASGREQYF; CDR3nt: TGTGCCAGCAGCTCCCCCCACCGTGGTGCTAGCGGGAGGGAGCAGTACTTC
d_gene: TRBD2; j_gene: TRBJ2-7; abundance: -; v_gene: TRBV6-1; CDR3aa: CASSARRTTSGGDEQYF; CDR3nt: TGTGCCAGCAGTGCAAGAAGAACGACTAGCGGGGGGGATGAGCAGTACTTC
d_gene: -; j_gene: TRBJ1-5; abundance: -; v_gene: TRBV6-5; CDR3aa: CASSYRYGGNQPQHF; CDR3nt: TGTGCCAGCAGTTACCGGTATGGTGGTAATCAGCCCCAGCATTTT
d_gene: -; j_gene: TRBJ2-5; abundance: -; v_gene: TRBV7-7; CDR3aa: CASSLGGPGGETQYF; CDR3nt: TGTGCCAGCAGCTTAGGAGGCCCGGGGGGCGAGACCCAGTACTTC
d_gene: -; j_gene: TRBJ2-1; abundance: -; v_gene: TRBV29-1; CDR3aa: CSVSELYSYNEQFF; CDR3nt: TGCAGCGTCAGCGAACTATACTCCTACAATGAGCAGTTCTTC
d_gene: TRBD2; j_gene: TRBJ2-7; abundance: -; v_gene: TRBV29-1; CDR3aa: CSVEGGDLGLAGYYEQYF; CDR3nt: TGCAGCGTTGAAGGGGGTGATCTGGGACTAGCGGGGTACTACGAGCAGTACTTC
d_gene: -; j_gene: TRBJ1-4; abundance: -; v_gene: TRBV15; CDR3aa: CATSRDGAGLTNEKLFF; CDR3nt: TGTGCCACCAGCAGAGATGGGGCAGGGTTAACTAATGAAAAACTGTTTTTT
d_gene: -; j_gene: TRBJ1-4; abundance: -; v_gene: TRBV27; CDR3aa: CASSWAGRNEKLFF; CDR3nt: TGTGCCAGCAGCTGGGCAGGTCGAAATGAAAAACTGTTTTTT
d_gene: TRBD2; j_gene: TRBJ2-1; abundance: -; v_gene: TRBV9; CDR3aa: CASSAARAGGRSNEQFF; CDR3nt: TGTGCCAGCAGCGCCGCTCGGGCGGGGGGGCGGAGCAATGAGCAGTTCTTC
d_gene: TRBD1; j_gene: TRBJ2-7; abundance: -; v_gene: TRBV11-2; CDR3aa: CASRGTGRNYEQYF; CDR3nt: TGTGCCAGCAGGGGGACAGGACGAAACTACGAGCAGTACTTC
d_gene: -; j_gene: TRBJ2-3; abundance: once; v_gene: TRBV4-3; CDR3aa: CASSQGLITDTQYF; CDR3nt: TGCGCCAGCAGCCAAGGACTGATCACAGATACGCAGTATTTT
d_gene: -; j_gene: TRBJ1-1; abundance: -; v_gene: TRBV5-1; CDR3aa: CASSLPTVPTEAFF; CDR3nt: TGCGCCAGCAGCTTGCCAACAGTCCCCACTGAAGCTTTCTTT
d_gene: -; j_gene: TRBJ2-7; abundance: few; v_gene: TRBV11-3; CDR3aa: CASSLDLFVAYKSYEQYF; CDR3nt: TGTGCCAGCAGCTTAGATCTCTTCGTAGCGTATAAGTCCTACGAGCAGTACTTC
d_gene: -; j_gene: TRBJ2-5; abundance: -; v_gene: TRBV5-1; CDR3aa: CASSEQGKWGETQYF; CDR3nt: TGCGCCAGCAGCGAACAGGGTAAATGGGGAGAGACCCAGTACTTC
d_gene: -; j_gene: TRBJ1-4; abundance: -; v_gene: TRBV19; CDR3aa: CASSIPKPGLSEKLFF; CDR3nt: TGTGCCAGTAGTATTCCAAAACCCGGGTTGAGTGAAAAACTGTTTTTT
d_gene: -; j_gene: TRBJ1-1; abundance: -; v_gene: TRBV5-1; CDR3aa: CASSQQLSTVNTEAFF; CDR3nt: TGCGCCAGCAGCCAACAACTCTCGACAGTTAACACTGAAGCTTTCTTT
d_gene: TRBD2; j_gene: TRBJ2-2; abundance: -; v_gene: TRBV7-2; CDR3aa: CASSLLLAGPNTGELFF; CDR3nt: TGTGCCAGCAGCTTATTGCTAGCGGGCCCGAACACCGGGGAGCTGTTTTTT
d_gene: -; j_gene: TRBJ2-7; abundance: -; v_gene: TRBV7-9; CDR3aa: CASSLGGLQGFREQYF; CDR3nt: TGTGCCAGCAGCTTAGGAGGGTTACAGGGTTTTAGAGAGCAGTACTTC
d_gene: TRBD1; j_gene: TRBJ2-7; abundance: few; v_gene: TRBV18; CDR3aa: CASSPQGTGTREQYF; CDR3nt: TGTGCCAGCTCACCACAAGGGACAGGGACTCGCGAGCAGTACTTC
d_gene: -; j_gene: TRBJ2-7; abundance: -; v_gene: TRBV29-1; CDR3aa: CSVEGTVLIYEQYF; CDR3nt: TGCAGCGTTGAAGGCACAGTTCTCATCTACGAGCAGTACTTC
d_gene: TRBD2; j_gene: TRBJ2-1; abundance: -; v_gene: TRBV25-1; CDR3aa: CASRSLAGGRNEQFF; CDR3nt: TGTGCCAGCAGGTCCCTAGCGGGGGGAAGGAATGAGCAGTTCTTC
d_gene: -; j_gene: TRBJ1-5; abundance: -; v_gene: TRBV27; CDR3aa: CASSLKPPGRYSNQPQHF; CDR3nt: TGTGCCAGCAGTTTAAAACCGCCAGGGCGTTATAGCAATCAGCCCCAGCATTTT
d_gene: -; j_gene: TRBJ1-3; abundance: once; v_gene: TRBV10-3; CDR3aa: CAIKTDSGNTIYF; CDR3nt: TGTGCCATCAAAACTGACTCTGGAAACACCATATATTTT